These 24 T cell receptor beta chains were sequenced from one sample in a study of blood T cell repertoires in COVID-19. Assay: immunoSEQ multiplex PCR; the TCRdb copy retains only in-frame clones and omits some. The sample lists approximately 250,000 clones; approximately 85% were seen once. The sample comprised peripheral blood. Source of these receptors: a man between 45 and 60 years old with COVID-19, enrolled during active disease.

J is TRBJ2-7 and V is TRBV27; 7 positions agree with TRBD1. CDR3 length equals 15 residues. J was trimmed by 6 bases and V by 2 bases; bases with no gene match: 10. Germline V gives CDR1 MNHEY, CDR2 SMNVEV (reference sequence). The CDR3 region is CASSLNRGLTPEQYF. The CDR3 nucleotides read TGTGCCAGCAGTTTAAACAGGGGCCTCACCCCCGAGCAGTACTTC.

This clone was observed a single time. The chain employs TRBV27 and TRBJ2-7; D possibly corresponds to TRBD1 (6 bases). The V gene lost 6 bases and the J gene lost 2 bases, with 20 bases spanning the gap. This CDR3 contains 16 residues. Germline V gives CDR1 MNHEY, CDR2 SMNVEV (reference sequence). The chain's CDR3 is CASSRGQRGNTYEQYF. The DNA of the CDR3 is TGTGCCAGCAGCCGCGGACAGAGGGGGAACACCTACGAGCAGTACTTC.

This chain joins TRBV6-5 and TRBJ1-2; TRBD1 might be the D (5 bases). V was clipped by 7 bases and J by 4 bases, with 19 bases between them. From germline, CDR1 is MNHEY and CDR2 SVGAGI. CDR3 size: 15 residues. This chain's CDR3 is CASTYSSRGGYGYTF. The CDR3 nucleotides are TGTGCCAGCACCTACTCTTCCCGGGGGGGCTATGGCTACACCTTC.

The chain is built from TRBV7-9 and TRBJ2-1, with D unresolved. Deletions cut 2 bases from V and 0 bases from J, with 11 bases between. CDR1 and CDR2 from the germline V gene are SEHNR and FQNEAQ (reference sequence). The CDR3 extends over 16 amino acids. DNA for the CDR3: TGTGCCAGCAGCTTAAGTCAGGCCGCCTCCTACAATGAGCAGTTCTTC. Translating gives CASSLSQAASYNEQFF.

V usage is TRBV10-1 and J usage is TRBJ2-5; D possibly corresponds to TRBD1 (5 bases). The V gene lost 0 bases and the J gene lost 8 bases, with 16 bases spanning the gap. CDR3 length equals 15 residues. Germline CDR1 WNHNN, CDR2 SYGVQD (reference sequence). CDR3 DNA sequence: TGCGCCAGCAGTGAGTCTACAGGCTATAGGGGTACCCAGTACTTC. Translating it yields CASSESTGYRGTQYF.

This clone was seen once. The chain is built from TRBV1 and TRBJ1-6; no check of the table's D call, TRBD1, against the DNA was made. TRBV1 is annotated as a pseudogene. The CDR3 loop spans 17 amino acids. In DNA form, the CDR3 reads TGCACCAGCAGCCGAGCCGACACCGCTCCGTATAATTCACCCCTCCACTTT. The encoded protein is CTSSRADTAPYNSPLHF.

Notes on this clone: The sample holds other DNA sequences that translate to the same CDR3. V is TRBV2 and J is TRBJ1-5; no firm D call. This CDR3 contains 13 residues. Germline CDR1 is SNHLY and CDR2 is FYNNEI. Trimming pared 4 bases from V and 0 bases from J, leaving 4 bases between. CDR3 coding DNA: TGTGCCAGCAGTGCAGATAGCAATCAGCCCCAGCATTTT. The encoded protein is CASSADSNQPQHF. The entire variable domain, with the rest obtained from reference TRBV2 and TRBJ1-5, is as follows: EPEVTQTPSHQVTQMGQEVILRCVPISNHLYFYWYRQILGQKVEFLVSFYNNEISEKSEIFDDQFSVERPDGSNFTLKIRSTKLEDSAMYFCASSADSNQPQHFGDGTRLSIL.

This clone was detected only a few times. The chain combines TRBV18 with TRBJ1-1; 7 bases map to TRBD1. This CDR3 contains 15 residues. Germline V gene data show CDR1 as KGHSH and CDR2 as LQKENI. Trimming at V came to 3 bases and at J to 4 bases, leaving 8 bases not matched to a gene. The CDR3 loop reads CASSPSLDRATEAFF. The CDR3 bases are TGTGCCAGCTCACCGTCACTAGACAGGGCCACTGAAGCTTTCTTT.

The chain uses TRBV9 and TRBJ1-1; 9 bases map to TRBD1. The CDR3 sequence is 15 residues long. Looked up from germline, CDR1 is SGDLS and CDR2 is YYNGEE. V gave up 2 bases and J gave up 7 bases; unmatched junction bases: 9. The CDR3 here is CASSVLPGQGIEAFF. The CDR3, as DNA: TGTGCCAGCAGCGTGTTACCGGGACAGGGTATTGAAGCTTTCTTT.

The chain has TRBV12-3 or TRBV12-4 and TRBJ1-5; tentatively, D is TRBD1 (6 bases). The V end was cut by 3 bases, the J end by 7 bases, with 10 bases between. The CDR3 totals 13 residues. This CDR3 is CASSFDGQQPQHF. CDR3 bases: TGTGCCAGCAGTTTCGACGGACAGCAGCCCCAGCATTTT.

This chain connects TRBV24-1 to TRBJ1-2; the match to TRBD1 covers 7 bases. CDR3 length: 15 residues. The germline V gene has CDR1 KGHDR and CDR2 SFDVKD. Unmatched junction bases numbered 11, after V lost 4 bases and J lost 7 bases. The CDR3 loop reads CATSDDGTVKSGYTF. The CDR3 DNA follows: TGTGCCACCAGTGACGACGGGACAGTTAAAAGTGGCTACACCTTC.

V usage is TRBV4-1 and J usage is TRBJ2-1; 9 bases fit TRBD2. The CDR3 covers 15 residues. Trimming took 6 bases from V and 7 from J; bases not matched to a gene: 10. Germline CDR1 and CDR2: MGHRA and YSYEKL. The CDR3 loop is CASRGLSGGRNEQFF. The DNA of the CDR3 is TGCGCCAGCAGGGGACTTAGCGGGGGTCGGAATGAGCAGTTCTTC.

This clone was picked up a small number of times. The chain recombines TRBV5-4 with TRBJ2-7, with 8 nucleotides matching TRBD1. The CDR3 extends over 15 amino acids. V lost 4 bases to trimming and J lost 6 bases; unmatched junction nucleotides: 12. CDR1 is SGHNT, CDR2 YYREEE, per germline (reference sequence). CDR3 region: CASSQEPTGVREQYF. DNA of the CDR3: TGTGCCAGCAGCCAAGAACCGACAGGGGTCCGCGAGCAGTACTTC.

The genes are TRBV7-2 and TRBJ2-3, with D tentatively TRBD2 (6 bases). The germline V gene encodes CDR1 SGHTA and CDR2 FQGNSA. V was clipped by 1 base and J by 2 bases, with 13 bases between them. The CDR3 is made up of 16 amino acids. The CDR3 region is CASSLEWGVATDTQYF. For the CDR3, the DNA is TGTGCCAGCAGCTTAGAGTGGGGGGTAGCCACAGATACGCAGTATTTT.

V and J are TRBV4-3 and TRBJ2-6, with D hard to call. Trimming took 0 bases from V and 1 from J, leaving 10 bases between them. The CDR3 totals 17 residues. In germline, CDR1 is LGHNA, CDR2 YSLEER. The CDR3, as DNA: TGCGCCAGCAGCCAAGATCAATTCGGGTCTGGGGCCAACGTCCTGACTTTC. This encodes CASSQDQFGSGANVLTF.

The chain combines TRBV24-1 with TRBJ2-1, with 7 bases lining up with TRBD2. This CDR3 spans 14 amino acids. With 5 bases clipped from V and 5 bases from J, the junction kept 5 bases outside the gene matches. Germline V gives CDR1 KGHDR, CDR2 SFDVKD. This CDR3 is CATSGSSGHNEQFF. The CDR3 nucleotides read TGTGCCACCAGTGGATCTAGCGGACACAATGAGCAGTTCTTC.

The rearrangement links TRBV2 to TRBJ1-6, with TRBD1 matching 7 bases. The V gene's germline CDR1 is SNHLY and CDR2 FYNNEI. V lost 11 bases, J lost 4 bases, and 8 bases stayed unmatched. The CDR3 length is 14 residues. The CDR3 DNA follows: TGTGCCGGAGGGGGCAGGGCTTATAATTCACCCCTCCACTTT. Translating gives CAGGGRAYNSPLHF.

The chain has TRBV3-1 (or the pseudogene TRBV3-2) and TRBJ2-5, with D possibly TRBD2 on 7 matching bases. Germline loops: CDR1 LGHDT, CDR2 YNNKEL (reference sequence). The CDR3 is made up of 17 amino acids. The V end was cut by 1 base, the J end by 4 bases, with 19 bases between. This CDR3 is CASSQVIGGGGRETQYF. CDR3 sequence (DNA): TGTGCCAGCAGCCAAGTTATTGGCGGGGGCGGTAGAGAGACCCAGTACTTC.

This clone was detected only once. The chain recombines TRBV19 with TRBJ1-5; 9 nucleotides agree with TRBD1. The junction had 5 bases not matched to a gene; V was cut back by 6 bases and J by 2 bases. Germline values: CDR1 LNHDA, CDR2 SQIVND (reference sequence). There are 15 residues in the CDR3. Here the CDR3 DNA reads TGTGCCAGTAGCCGGGACAGGGCGGGCAATCAGCCCCAGCATTTT. Translated, it gives CASSRDRAGNQPQHF.

This chain links TRBV7-9 with TRBJ2-5; a weak D match, TRBD2 (5 bases). CDR1 is SEHNR, CDR2 FQNEAQ, per germline (reference sequence). The CDR3 is 15 amino acids. V was pared by 5 bases and J by 4 bases, with 17 bases between. The CDR3 here is CASSPGRLEAETQYF. The DNA of the CDR3 is TGTGCCAGCAGCCCCGGGCGGTTGGAGGCAGAGACCCAGTACTTC. Looking up the rest from reference TRBV7-9 and TRBJ2-5 gives the full variable domain: DTGVSQNPRHKITKRGQNVTFRCDPISEHNRLYWYRQTLGQGPEFLTYFQNEAQLEKSRLLSDRFSAERPKGSFSTLEIQRTEQGDSAMYLCASSPGRLEAETQYFGPGTRLLVL.

This clone has more than one count but fewer than ten. The chain combines TRBV30 with TRBJ1-2; maybe TRBD1 (6 bases). V was shortened by 2 bases and J by 0 bases, with 16 bases between the two germline ends. Germline assignment: CDR1 GTSNPN and CDR2 SVGIG (reference sequence). This CDR3 region has 16 residues. In DNA form, the CDR3 reads TGTGCCTGGAGTATCACAGTCAGGGGACCTAACTATGGCTACACCTTC. Protein sequence: CAWSITVRGPNYGYTF.

J is TRBJ2-5 and V is TRBV5-1; D is possibly TRBD1 (6 bases). Germline CDR1 is SGHRS and CDR2 is YFSETQ. This CDR3 spans 14 amino acids. The germline V and J ends were trimmed by 6 bases and 5 bases, with 17 bases remaining between them. The CDR3 protein is CASNTGAGAETQYF. DNA for the CDR3: TGCGCCAGCAACACCGGGGCAGGGGCGGAGACCCAGTACTTC.

The V and J genes are TRBV14 and TRBJ2-1, with D tentatively TRBD1 (7 bases). The CDR3 consists of 15 residues. Looked up from germline, CDR1 is SGHDN and CDR2 is FVKESK. The V end was cut by 2 bases, the J end by 3 bases, with 11 bases between. The CDR3 DNA reads as TGTGCCAGCAGCCAAAGCAGGGGGGTCTACAATGAGCAGTTCTTC. Amino acid sequence: CASSQSRGVYNEQFF.

V and J are TRBV29-1 and TRBJ2-7; D call uncertain. The CDR3 is 11 amino acids. Germline values: CDR1 SQVTM, CDR2 ANQGSEA. Trimming took 6 bases from V and 7 from J, leaving 13 bases between them. In nucleotides, the CDR3 is TGCAGCGTCAAAACTTCGAGGGAGCAGTACTTC. Protein: CSVKTSREQYF.